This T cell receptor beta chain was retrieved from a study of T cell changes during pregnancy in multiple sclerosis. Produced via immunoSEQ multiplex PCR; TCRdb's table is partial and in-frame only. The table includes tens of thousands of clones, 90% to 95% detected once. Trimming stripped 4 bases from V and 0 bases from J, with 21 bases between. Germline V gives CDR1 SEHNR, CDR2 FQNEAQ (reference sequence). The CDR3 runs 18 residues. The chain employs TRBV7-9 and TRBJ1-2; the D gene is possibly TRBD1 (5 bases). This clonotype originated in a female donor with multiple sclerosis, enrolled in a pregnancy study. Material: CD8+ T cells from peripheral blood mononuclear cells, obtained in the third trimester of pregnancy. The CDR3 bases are TGTGCCAGCAGCTCGAACCCCCAGACAGAGCATCCTAACTATGGCTACACCTTC. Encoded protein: CASSSNPQTEHPNYGYTF.